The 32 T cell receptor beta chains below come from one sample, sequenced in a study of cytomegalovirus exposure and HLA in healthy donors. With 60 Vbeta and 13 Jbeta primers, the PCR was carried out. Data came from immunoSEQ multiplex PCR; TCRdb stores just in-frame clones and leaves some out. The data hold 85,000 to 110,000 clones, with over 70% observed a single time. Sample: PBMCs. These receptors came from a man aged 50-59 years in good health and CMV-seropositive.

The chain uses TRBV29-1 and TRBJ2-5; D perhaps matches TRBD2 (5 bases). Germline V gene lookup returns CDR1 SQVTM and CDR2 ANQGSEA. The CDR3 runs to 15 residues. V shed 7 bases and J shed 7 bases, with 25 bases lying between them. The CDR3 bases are TGCAGCGCCACCCTTACCGGGGATCGGGTCGGGACCCAGTACTTC. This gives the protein CSATLTGDRVGTQYF. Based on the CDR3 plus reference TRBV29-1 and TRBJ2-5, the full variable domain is SAVISQKPSRDICQRGTSLTIQCQVDSQVTMMFWYRQQPGQSLTLIATANQGSEATYESGFVIDKFPISRPNLTFSTLTVSNMSPEDSSIYLCSATLTGDRVGTQYFGPGTRLLVL.

This CDR3 reads CASSPLSADTQYF. In nucleotides, the CDR3 is TGTGCCAGCTCACCACTTTCGGCAGATACGCAGTATTTT. V usage is TRBV18 and J usage is TRBJ2-3, with D hard to call. This CDR3 has 13 amino acids. V gave up 1 base and J gave up 4 bases, with 6 bases separating them. CDR1 KGHSH and CDR2 LQKENI come from the germline V gene.

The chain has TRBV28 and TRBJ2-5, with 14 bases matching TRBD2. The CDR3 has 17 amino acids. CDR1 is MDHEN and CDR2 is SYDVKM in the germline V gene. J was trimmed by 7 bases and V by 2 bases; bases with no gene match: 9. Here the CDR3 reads CASSLGSGGTSGRTQYF. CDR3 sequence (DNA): TGTGCCAGCAGTTTAGGATCTGGTGGGACTAGCGGGAGGACCCAGTACTTC.

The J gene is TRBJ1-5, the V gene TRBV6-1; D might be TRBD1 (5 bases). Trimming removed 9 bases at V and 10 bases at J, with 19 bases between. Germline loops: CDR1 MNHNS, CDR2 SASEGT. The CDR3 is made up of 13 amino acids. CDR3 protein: CASRQSNGYPQHF. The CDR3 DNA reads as TGTGCCAGTAGACAGAGTAACGGATATCCCCAGCATTTT.

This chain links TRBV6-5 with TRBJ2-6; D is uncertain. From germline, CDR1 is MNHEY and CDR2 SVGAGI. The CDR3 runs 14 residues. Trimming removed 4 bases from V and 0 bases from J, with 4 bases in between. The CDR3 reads CASSSSSGANVLTF. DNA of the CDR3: TGTGCCAGCAGTTCGAGCTCTGGGGCCAACGTCCTGACTTTC.

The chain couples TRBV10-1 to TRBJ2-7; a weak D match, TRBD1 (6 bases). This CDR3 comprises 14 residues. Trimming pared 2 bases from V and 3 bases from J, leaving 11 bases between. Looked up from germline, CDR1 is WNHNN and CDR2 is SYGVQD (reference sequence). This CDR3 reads CASSETGRDYEQYF. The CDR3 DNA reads TGCGCCAGCAGTGAGACAGGGAGAGACTACGAGCAGTACTTC.

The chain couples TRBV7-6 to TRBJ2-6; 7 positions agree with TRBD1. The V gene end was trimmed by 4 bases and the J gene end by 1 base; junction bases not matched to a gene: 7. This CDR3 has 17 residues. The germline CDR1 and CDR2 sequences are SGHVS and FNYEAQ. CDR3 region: CASSSVPGQSGANVLTF. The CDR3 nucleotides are TGTGCCAGCAGCTCAGTCCCGGGACAGTCTGGGGCCAACGTCCTGACTTTC.

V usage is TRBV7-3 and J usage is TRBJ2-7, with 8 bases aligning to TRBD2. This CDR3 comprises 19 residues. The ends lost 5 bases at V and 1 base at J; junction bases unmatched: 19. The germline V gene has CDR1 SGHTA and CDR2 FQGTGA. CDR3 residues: CASSTGGAAGESASYEQYF. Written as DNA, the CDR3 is TGTGCCAGCAGCACTGGGGGAGCAGCGGGAGAAAGTGCGTCCTACGAGCAGTACTTC.

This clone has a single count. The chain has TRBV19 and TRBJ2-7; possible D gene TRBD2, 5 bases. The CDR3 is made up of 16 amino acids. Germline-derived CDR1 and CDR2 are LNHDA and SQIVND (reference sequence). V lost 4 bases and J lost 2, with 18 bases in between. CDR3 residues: CASSNRAGWVPYEQYF. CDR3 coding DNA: TGTGCCAGTAGTAACCGGGCGGGCTGGGTTCCCTACGAGCAGTACTTC. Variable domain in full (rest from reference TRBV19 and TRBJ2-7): DGGITQSPKYLFRKEGQNVTLSCEQNLNHDAMYWYRQDPGQGLRLIYYSQIVNDFQKGDIAEGYSVSREKKESFPLTVTSAQKNPTAFYLCASSNRAGWVPYEQYFGPGTRLTVT.

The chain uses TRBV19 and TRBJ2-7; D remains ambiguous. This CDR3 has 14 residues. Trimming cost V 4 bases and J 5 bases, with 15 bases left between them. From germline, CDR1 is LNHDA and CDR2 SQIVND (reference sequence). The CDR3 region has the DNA TGTGCCAGTAGTAACCGAGAACTTATCCACGAGCAGTACTTC. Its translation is CASSNRELIHEQYF. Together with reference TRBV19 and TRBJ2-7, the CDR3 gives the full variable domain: DGGITQSPKYLFRKEGQNVTLSCEQNLNHDAMYWYRQDPGQGLRLIYYSQIVNDFQKGDIAEGYSVSREKKESFPLTVTSAQKNPTAFYLCASSNRELIHEQYFGPGTRLTVT.

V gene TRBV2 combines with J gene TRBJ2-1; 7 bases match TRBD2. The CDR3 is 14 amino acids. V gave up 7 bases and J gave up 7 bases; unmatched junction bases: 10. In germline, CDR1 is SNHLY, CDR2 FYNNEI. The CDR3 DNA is TGTGCCAGCACCTTTCAGACTAGCTCTAATGAGCAGTTCTTC. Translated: CASTFQTSSNEQFF.

The CDR3: CASSLAEGDYGYTF. In nucleotides, the CDR3 is TGTGCCAGCAGCTTAGCAGAGGGGGACTATGGCTACACCTTC. This rearrangement joins TRBV11-2 to TRBJ1-2; TRBD1 might be the D (6 bases). V shed 1 base and J shed 3 bases, with 9 bases lying between them. This CDR3 is 14 amino acids long. In germline, CDR1 is SGHAT, CDR2 FQNNGV.

The CDR3 DNA reads TGTGCCAGCAGCCGCTGGCGGGAGCTCACCTACGAGCAGTACTTC. Translating gives CASSRWRELTYEQYF. The rearrangement links TRBV5-6 to TRBJ2-7; the match to TRBD2 covers 7 bases. Germline V lookup: CDR1 SGHDT, CDR2 YYEEEE. Trimming at V came to 4 bases and at J to 2 bases, leaving 9 bases not matched to a gene. There are 15 residues in the CDR3.

Here the CDR3 DNA reads TGTGCCAGCTCCCCGGCGGGGGAAACCTACGAGCAGTACTTC. Amino acid sequence: CASSPAGETYEQYF. V usage is TRBV18 and J usage is TRBJ2-7; TRBD2 matches 7 bases. V shed 6 bases and J 2 bases; nucleotides not matched to a gene: 7. CDR1 and CDR2 from the germline V gene are KGHSH and LQKENI. The CDR3 sequence is 14 residues long.

CDR3 in amino acids: CASSLLTGGETQYF. The CDR3 DNA follows: TGTGCCAGCAGCCTTTTGACAGGGGGAGAGACCCAGTACTTC. J is TRBJ2-5 and V is TRBV21-1; TRBD1, the D gene given by the table, was not confirmed from the DNA. TRBV21-1 has pseudogene status. The CDR3 totals 14 residues.

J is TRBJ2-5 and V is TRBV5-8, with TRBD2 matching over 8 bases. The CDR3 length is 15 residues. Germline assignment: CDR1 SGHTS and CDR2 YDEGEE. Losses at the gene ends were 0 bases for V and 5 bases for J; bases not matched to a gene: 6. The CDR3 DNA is TGTGCCAGCAGCTTGGGAAAGCGGGAGAGGGAGACCCAGTACTTC. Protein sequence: CASSLGKRERETQYF.

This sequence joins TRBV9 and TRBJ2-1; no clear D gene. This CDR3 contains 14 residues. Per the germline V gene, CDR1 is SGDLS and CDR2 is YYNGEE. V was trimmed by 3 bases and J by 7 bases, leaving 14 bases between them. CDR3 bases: TGTGCCAGCAGCGGCCCCCCGATTGAGAATGAGCAGTTCTTC. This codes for CASSGPPIENEQFF.

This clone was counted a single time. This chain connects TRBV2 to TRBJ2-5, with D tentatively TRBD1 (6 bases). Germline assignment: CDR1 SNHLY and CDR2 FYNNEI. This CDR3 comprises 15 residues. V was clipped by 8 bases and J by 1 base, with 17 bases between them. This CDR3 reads CASFLETGRQETQYF. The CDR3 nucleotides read TGTGCCAGCTTCCTAGAGACAGGTCGCCAAGAGACCCAGTACTTC.

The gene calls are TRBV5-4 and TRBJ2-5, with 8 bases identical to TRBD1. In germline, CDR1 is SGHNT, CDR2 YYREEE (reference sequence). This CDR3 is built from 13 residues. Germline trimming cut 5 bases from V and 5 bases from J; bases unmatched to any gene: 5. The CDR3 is CASRYRGSETQYF. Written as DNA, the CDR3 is TGTGCCAGCAGATACAGGGGGTCGGAGACCCAGTACTTC. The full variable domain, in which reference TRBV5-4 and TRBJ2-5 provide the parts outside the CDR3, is ETGVTQSPTHLIKTRGQQVTLRCSSQSGHNTVSWYQQALGQGPQFIFQYYREEENGRGNFPPRFSGLQFPNYSSELNVNALELDDSALYLCASRYRGSETQYFGPGTRLLVL.

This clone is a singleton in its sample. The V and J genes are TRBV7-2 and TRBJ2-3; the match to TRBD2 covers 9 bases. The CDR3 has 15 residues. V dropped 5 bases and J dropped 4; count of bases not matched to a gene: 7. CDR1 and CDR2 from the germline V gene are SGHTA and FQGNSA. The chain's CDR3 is CASSGGRVWSDTQYF. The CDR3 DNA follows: TGTGCCAGCAGCGGCGGGAGGGTTTGGTCAGATACGCAGTATTTT.

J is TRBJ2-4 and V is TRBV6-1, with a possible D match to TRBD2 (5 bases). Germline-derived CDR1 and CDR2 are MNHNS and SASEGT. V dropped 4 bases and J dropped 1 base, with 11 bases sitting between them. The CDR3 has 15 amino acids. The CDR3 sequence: CASSGPTMAKNIQYF. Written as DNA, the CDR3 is TGTGCCAGCAGTGGACCGACTATGGCCAAAAACATTCAGTACTTC.

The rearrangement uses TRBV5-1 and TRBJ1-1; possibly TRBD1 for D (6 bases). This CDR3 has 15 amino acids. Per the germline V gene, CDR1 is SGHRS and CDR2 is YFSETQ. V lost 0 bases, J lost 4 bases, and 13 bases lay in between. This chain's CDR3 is CASSLVSQGTTEAFF. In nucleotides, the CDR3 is TGCGCCAGCAGCTTGGTATCCCAGGGGACCACTGAAGCTTTCTTT.

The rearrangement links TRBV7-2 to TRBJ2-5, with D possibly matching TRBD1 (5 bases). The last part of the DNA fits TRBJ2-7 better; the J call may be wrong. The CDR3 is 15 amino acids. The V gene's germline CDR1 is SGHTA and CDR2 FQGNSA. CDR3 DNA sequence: TGTGCCAGCAGCTGGATGGCGCAGGGCCCCTACGAGCAGTACTTC. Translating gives CASSWMAQGPYEQYF.

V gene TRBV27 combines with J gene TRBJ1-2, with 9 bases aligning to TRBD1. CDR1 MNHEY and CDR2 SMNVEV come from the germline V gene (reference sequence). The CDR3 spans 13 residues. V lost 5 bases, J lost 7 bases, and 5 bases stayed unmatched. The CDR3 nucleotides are TGTGCCAGCAGTAAACAGGGGGCAGGTGGCTACACCTTC. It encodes CASSKQGAGGYTF.

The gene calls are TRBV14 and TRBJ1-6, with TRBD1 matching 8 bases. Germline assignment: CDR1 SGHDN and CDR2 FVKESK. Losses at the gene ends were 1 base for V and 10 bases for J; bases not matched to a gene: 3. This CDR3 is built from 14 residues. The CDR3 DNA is TGTGCCAGCAGCCAAGCGACAGGGGAATCACCCCTCCACTTT. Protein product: CASSQATGESPLHF.

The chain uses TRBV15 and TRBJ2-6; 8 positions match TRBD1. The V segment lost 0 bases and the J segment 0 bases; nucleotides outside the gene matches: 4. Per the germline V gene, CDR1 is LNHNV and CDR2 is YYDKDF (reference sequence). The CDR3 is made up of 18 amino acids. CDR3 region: CATSRDKDRGSGANVLTF. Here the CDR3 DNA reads TGTGCCACCAGCAGAGATAAAGACAGGGGCTCTGGGGCCAACGTCCTGACTTTC.

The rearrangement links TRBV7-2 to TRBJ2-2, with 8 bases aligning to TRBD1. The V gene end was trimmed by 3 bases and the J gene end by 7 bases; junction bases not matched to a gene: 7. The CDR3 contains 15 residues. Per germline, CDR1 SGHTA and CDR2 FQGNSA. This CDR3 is CASSFRTGINGELFF. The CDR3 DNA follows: TGTGCCAGCAGCTTCCGGACAGGGATAAACGGGGAGCTGTTTTTT. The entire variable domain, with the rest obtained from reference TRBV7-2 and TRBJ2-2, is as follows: GAGVSQSPSNKVTEKGKDVELRCDPISGHTALYWYRQSLGQGLEFLIYFQGNSAPDKSGLPSDRFSAERTGGSVSTLTIQRTQQEDSAVYLCASSFRTGINGELFFGEGSRLTVL.

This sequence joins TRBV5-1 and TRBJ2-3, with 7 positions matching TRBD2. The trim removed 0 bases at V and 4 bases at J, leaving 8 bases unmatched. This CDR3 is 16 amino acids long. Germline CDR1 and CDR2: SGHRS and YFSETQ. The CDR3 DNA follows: TGCGCCAGCAGCTTGGGTGACAGCGGGAACGCAGATACGCAGTATTTT. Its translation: CASSLGDSGNADTQYF.

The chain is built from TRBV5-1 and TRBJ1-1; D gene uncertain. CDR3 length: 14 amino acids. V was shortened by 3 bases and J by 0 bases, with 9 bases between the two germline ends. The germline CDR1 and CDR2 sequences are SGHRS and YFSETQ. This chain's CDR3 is CASSSGLMNTEAFF. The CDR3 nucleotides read TGCGCCAGCAGCTCAGGACTAATGAACACTGAAGCTTTCTTT.

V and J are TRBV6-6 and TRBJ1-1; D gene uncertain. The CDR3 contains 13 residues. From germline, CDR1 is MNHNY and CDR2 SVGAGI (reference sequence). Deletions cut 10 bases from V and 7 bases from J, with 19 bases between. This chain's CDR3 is CATLLKRTDEAFF. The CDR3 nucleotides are TGTGCCACCCTTTTAAAACGAACAGATGAAGCTTTCTTT.

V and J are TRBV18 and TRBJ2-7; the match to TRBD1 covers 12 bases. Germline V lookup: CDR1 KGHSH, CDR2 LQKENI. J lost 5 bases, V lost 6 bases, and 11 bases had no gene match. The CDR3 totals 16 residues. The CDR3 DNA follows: TGTGCCAGCTCCAACCACGGGACAGGGGGCAACGACGAGCAGTACTTC. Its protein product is CASSNHGTGGNDEQYF.

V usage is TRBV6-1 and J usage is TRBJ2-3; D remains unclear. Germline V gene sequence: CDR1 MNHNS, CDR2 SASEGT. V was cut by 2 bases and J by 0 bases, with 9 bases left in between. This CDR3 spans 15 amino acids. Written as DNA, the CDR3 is TGTGCCAGCAGTGAATTCTTTCAGAGCACAGATACGCAGTATTTT. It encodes CASSEFFQSTDTQYF.